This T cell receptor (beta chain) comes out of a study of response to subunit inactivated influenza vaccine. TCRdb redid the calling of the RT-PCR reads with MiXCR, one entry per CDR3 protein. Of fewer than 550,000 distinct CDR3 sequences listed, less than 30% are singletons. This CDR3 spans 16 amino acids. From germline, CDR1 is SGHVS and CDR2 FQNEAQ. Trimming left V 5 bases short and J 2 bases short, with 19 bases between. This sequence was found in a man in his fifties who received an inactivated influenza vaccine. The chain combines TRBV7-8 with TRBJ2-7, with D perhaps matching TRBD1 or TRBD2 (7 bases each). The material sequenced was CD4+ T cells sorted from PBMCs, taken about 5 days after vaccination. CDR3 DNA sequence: TGTGCCAGCAGCCCAGGGGGGGGAGGACTCACCTACGAGCAGTACTTC. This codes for CASSPGGGGLTYEQYF.